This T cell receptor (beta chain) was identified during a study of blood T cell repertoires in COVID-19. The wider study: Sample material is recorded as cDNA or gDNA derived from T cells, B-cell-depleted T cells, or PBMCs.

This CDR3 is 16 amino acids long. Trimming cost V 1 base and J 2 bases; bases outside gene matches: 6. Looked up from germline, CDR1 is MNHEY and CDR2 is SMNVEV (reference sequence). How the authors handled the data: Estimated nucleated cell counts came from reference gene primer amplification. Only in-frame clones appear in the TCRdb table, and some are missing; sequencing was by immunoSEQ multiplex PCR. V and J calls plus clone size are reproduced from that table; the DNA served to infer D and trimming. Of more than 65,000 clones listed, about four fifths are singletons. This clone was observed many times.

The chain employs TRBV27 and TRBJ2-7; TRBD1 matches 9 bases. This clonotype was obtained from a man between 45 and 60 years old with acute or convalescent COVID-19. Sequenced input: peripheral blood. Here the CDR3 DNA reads TGTGCCAGCAGTTTATTGGGACAGGGAGGCCCCTACGAGCAGTACTTC. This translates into CASSLLGQGGPYEQYF.